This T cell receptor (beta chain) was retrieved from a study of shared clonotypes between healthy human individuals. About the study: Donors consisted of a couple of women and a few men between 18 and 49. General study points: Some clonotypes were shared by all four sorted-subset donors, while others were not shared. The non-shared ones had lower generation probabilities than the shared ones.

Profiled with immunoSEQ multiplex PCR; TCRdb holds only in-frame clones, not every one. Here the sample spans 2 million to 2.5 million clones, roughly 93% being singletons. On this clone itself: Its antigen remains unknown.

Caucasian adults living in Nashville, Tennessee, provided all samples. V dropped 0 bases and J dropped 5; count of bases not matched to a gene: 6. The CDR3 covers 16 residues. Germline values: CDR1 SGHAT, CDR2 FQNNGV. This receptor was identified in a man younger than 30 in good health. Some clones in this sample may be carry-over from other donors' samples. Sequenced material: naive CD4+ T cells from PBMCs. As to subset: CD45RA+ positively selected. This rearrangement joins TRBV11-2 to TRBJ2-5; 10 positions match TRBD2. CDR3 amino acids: CASSLDSGRARETQYF. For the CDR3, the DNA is TGTGCCAGCAGCTTAGACAGCGGGAGGGCGCGGGAGACCCAGTACTTC.